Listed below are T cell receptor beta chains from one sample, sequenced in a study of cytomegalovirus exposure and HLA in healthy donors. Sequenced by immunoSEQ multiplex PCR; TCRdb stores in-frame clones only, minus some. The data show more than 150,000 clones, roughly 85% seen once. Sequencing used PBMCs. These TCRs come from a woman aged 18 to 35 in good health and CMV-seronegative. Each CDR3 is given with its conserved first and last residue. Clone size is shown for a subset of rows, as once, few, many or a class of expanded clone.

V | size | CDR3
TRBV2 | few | CAVRRVGYGYTF
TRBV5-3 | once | CARSPLEGAHGNTIYF
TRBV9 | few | CASSARNRDSFYNEQFF
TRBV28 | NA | CASSPWAGTSGPGGSYEQYF
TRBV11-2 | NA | CASSFRNGGTGELFF
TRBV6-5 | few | CASSEGQDIYGYTF
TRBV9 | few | CASSEGQGSEKLFF
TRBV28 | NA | CASGTSGDNEQFF
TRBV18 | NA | CASSTRTGKETNEKLFF
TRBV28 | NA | CASRQTGVSYEQYF
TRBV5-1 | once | CASIRGAGGTDTQYF
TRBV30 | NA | CAWSPWQGDVYNEQFF
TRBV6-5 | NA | CASSRQGTSYEQYF
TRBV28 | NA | CASSPNGATGSTGELFF
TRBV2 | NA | CASSEGGYEQYF
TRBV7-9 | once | CASSPGLGVSNEQFF
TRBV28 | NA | CASSLDRGYEQYF
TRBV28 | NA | CASSLSGQPRRPQHF
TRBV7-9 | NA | CASSLVDSYGYTF
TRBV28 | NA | CASSRDRTGRNSPLHF
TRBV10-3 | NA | CAISLSRDRDNEQFF
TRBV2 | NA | CASSTQGFYGYTF
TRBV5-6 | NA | CASSFERNEKLFF
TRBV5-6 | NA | CASSLGRSGILHF
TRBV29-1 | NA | CSVTGITNEKLFF
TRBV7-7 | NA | CASSSYPDRARTDTQYF
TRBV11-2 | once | CASSSRDRYLSYNEQFF
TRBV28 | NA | CASSSRLQPQHF
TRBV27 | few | CASSFMSSNQPQHF
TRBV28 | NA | CASSLRGGGGGPDTQYF
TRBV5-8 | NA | CASSTGQYPEAFF
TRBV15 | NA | CATSRVARGSRKLFF
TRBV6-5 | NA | CASSLAASRNEQFF
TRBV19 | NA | CASSIWGGVANYGYTF
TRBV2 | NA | CASRDNVNYGYTF
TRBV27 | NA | CASRLTSGQPQHF
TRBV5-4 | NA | CASSLGSGAGKNYGYTF
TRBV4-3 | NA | CASSQELSGCELFF
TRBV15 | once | CATSTPGGRTGANVLTF
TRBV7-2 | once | CASSSARTNEQFF
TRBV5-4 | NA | CASSATGDYGYTF
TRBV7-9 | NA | CASSFEASPYEQYF
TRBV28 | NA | CASSLKAGAKTDTQYF
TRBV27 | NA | CASSLRGGNEQYF
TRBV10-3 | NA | CAISDLTGGNQPQHF
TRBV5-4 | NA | CASSSGGTNEKLFF
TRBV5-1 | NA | CASSLLGVAGGSNEQFF
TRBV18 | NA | CASLLTHGGPTGELFF
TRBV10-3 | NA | CAILSGSSYNEQFF
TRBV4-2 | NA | CASSQVAGQDSYEQYF
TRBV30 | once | CAWTSTERTGHEQYF
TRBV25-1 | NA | CASSETGIVDQPQHF
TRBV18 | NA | CASSPGQTNTGELFF
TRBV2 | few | CASSVDSSTDTQYF
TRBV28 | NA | CASSWGLRDTYEQYF
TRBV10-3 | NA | CAISESGGGEQYF